This T cell receptor beta chain was identified during a study of vaccination and CD4 T cells after COVID-19. Overall study: Overlapping spike peptides of SARS-CoV-2, HCoV-NL63, HCoV-OC43 and HCoV-229E were used, and cells were stimulated with them.

As for this clonotype: No antigen is known for it.

The ends lost 4 bases at V and 2 bases at J; junction bases unmatched: 4. The V gene's germline CDR1 is DFQATT and CDR2 SNEGSKA (reference sequence). CDR3 length: 15 residues. Cultured CD4+ T cells had their DNA profiled by the Oncomine TCR Beta short-read assay. It was from cultured CD4+ T cells that genomic DNA was extracted. TCRdb recomputed calls from the PCR reads with MiXCR, one row per CDR3 protein. Of around 20,000 distinct CDR3 sequences in the sample, approximately 40% are singletons; the top ten hold about 10%. Indicated treatment: approximately nine-day PBMC culture with coronavirus spike peptide pools or control peptides (ViraFEST assay). The ViraFEST method relied on peptide pools to expand antigen-specific T cells, followed by TCR sequencing.

This chain joins TRBV20-1 and TRBJ2-5; 13 nucleotides line up with TRBD2. The sequences come from CD4+ T cells from blood, cultured in vitro, collected after SARS-CoV-2 vaccination. This TCR was recovered from a human donor who had recovered from COVID-19. The CDR3 reads CSAIRLAGGQETQYF. The DNA of the CDR3 is TGCAGTGCTATCCGACTAGCGGGAGGACAAGAGACCCAGTACTTC.